A single sample gave rise to the 19 T cell receptor beta chains below, sequenced in a study of OX40 agonist ivuxolimab in advanced cancers. TCRdb's table, derived via immunoSEQ multiplex PCR, lists solely in-frame clones and lacks some. The sample consists of about 8,300 clones, 55% to 85% of them appearing once. Material: CD4+ or CD8+ T cells sorted from blood, obtained in a trial of the OX40 agonist ivuxolimab. These receptors all come from an adult with an advanced solid tumor such as melanoma, head and neck, liver or kidney cancer.

This clone was recorded at least ten times. The rearrangement uses TRBV7-2 and TRBJ1-2; D may be TRBD1 (5 bases). The CDR3 has 15 residues. Germline loops: CDR1 SGHTA, CDR2 FQGNSA. Trimming took 0 bases from V and 8 from J, leaving 16 bases between them. CDR3 amino acids: CASSLAGDLAPGYTF. Here the CDR3 DNA reads TGTGCCAGCAGCTTAGCCGGGGACTTGGCACCCGGCTACACCTTC.

This clone has only one observation. The genes are TRBV27 and TRBJ2-3; 13 positions agree with TRBD2. V lost 5 bases to trimming and J lost 8 bases; unmatched junction nucleotides: 4. Germline CDR1 reads MNHEY; CDR2 reads SMNVEV (reference sequence). This CDR3 has 14 residues. The CDR3 region has the DNA TGTGCCAGCAGTGCCGGGACTAGCGGGGCTACGCAGTATTTT. Its translation: CASSAGTSGATQYF.

This chain connects TRBV7-9 to TRBJ1-1, with D uncertain. Trimming took 4 bases from V and 8 from J, leaving 14 bases between them. This CDR3 spans 13 amino acids. Germline V gene lookup returns CDR1 SEHNR and CDR2 FQNEAQ (reference sequence). This CDR3 reads CASSSFGHIEAFF. In DNA, the CDR3 is TGTGCCAGCAGCTCTTTTGGCCACATCGAAGCTTTCTTT.

The chain recombines TRBV23-1 with TRBJ1-5; possibly TRBD1 for D (5 bases). TRBV23-1 is given ORF status, its function remaining uncertain. This CDR3 contains 16 residues. V dropped 3 bases and J dropped 0 bases, with 12 bases sitting between them. The CDR3 nucleotides are TGCGCCAGCAGTCACCGGGGCCCGTATAGCAATCAGCCCCAGCATTTT. It encodes CASSHRGPYSNQPQHF.

The rearrangement links TRBV7-3 to TRBJ2-3; perhaps TRBD2 as D (6 bases). The germline V and J ends were trimmed by 5 bases and 0 bases, with 12 bases remaining between them. In germline, CDR1 is SGHTA, CDR2 FQGTGA. The CDR3 sequence is 15 residues long. CDR3 bases: TGTGCCAGCAGCACCACCGGGGGAAGCACAGATACGCAGTATTTT. Its translation: CASSTTGGSTDTQYF.

V and J are TRBV4-1 and TRBJ2-7; no clear D. Germline V CDR1 and CDR2: MGHRA, YSYEKL. Trimming removed 1 base at V and 1 base at J, with 5 bases between. This CDR3 comprises 13 residues. CDR3 amino acids: CASSQVGSYEQYF. CDR3 nucleotides: TGCGCCAGCAGCCAAGTGGGTTCCTACGAGCAGTACTTC.

The V and J genes are TRBV29-1 and TRBJ2-1; no reliable D call. CDR3 length equals 14 residues. The germline V and J ends were trimmed by 4 bases and 5 bases, with 15 bases remaining between them. In germline, CDR1 is SQVTM, CDR2 ANQGSEA. Here the CDR3 reads CSVAATRWDNEQFF. For the CDR3, the DNA is TGCAGCGTTGCGGCTACAAGGTGGGACAATGAGCAGTTCTTC.

This chain joins TRBV12-5 and TRBJ1-1; D not certain. The CDR3 is 15 residues long. The germline V gene encodes CDR1 LGHNT and CDR2 FRNRAP. V lost 2 bases to trimming and J lost 6 bases, with 16 bases between them. The CDR3 nucleotides read TGTGCTAGTGGTTTGCCTAGGACCCGGATCCCTGAAGCTTTCTTT. It is translated as CASGLPRTRIPEAFF.

V and J are TRBV7-8 and TRBJ2-1, with a tentative D call TRBD1 (6 bases). The V end lost 5 bases, the J end lost 8 bases, and 22 bases lay between the germline ends. In germline, CDR1 is SGHVS, CDR2 FQNEAQ. The CDR3 consists of 16 residues. CDR3 sequence reads: CASSDPNPPGVHEQFF. CDR3 DNA: TGTGCCAGCAGCGACCCAAATCCTCCAGGGGTACATGAGCAGTTCTTC.

The chain carries TRBV9 and TRBJ2-7; the D call may be TRBD1 or TRBD2 (6 bases each). The V gene lost 0 bases and the J gene lost 6 bases, with 19 bases spanning the gap. The CDR3 covers 16 residues. Germline values: CDR1 SGDLS, CDR2 YYNGEE. The CDR3 loop is CASSVGGASRAGEQYF. The CDR3 DNA reads as TGTGCCAGCAGCGTAGGGGGGGCCTCGCGGGCCGGCGAGCAGTACTTC.

On this clone: In the same sample, other DNA sequences code for this CDR3. J is TRBJ2-6 and V is TRBV4-3, with 7 bases identical to TRBD2. The CDR3 is 16 amino acids. The germline V gene has CDR1 LGHNA and CDR2 YSLEER. J gave up 1 base and V 0 bases, and 0 bases lay outside the gene matches. The CDR3 protein is CASSQEGGSGANVLTF. The CDR3 coding sequence is TGCGCCAGCAGCCAAGAGGGGGGGTCTGGGGCCAACGTCCTGACTTTC.

The V gene is TRBV4-1, the J gene TRBJ1-1; D gene unclear. Trimming took off 4 bases at V and 1 base at J, with 13 bases between the two ends. Per germline, CDR1 MGHRA and CDR2 YSYEKL. This CDR3 has 15 residues. CDR3 DNA: TGCGCCAGCAGCCGACGGAGAGGAGGGAACACTGAAGCTTTCTTT. Translating it yields CASSRRRGGNTEAFF.

Written as DNA, the CDR3 is TGTGCCAGCAGCTTAGCTGAAGGACAGGGGGCTGGAGATACGCAGTATTTT. Encoded protein: CASSLAEGQGAGDTQYF. This chain joins TRBV7-2 and TRBJ2-3; TRBD1 aligns across 11 bases. The length of the CDR3 is 17 residues. In germline, CDR1 is SGHTA, CDR2 FQGNSA. J was trimmed by 5 bases and V by 0 bases; bases with no gene match: 7.

V usage is TRBV7-3 and J usage is TRBJ2-3, with D maybe TRBD2 (5 bases). V lost 3 bases and J lost 2, with 12 bases in between. The CDR3 is 15 amino acids. Germline-derived CDR1 and CDR2 are SGHTA and FQGTGA. The CDR3, as DNA: TGTGCCAGCAGCTTGAGGAGGACCTCCACAGATACGCAGTATTTT. It yields the protein CASSLRRTSTDTQYF.

This sequence joins TRBV27 and TRBJ2-3; D possibly corresponds to TRBD1 (6 bases). Trimming stripped 2 bases from V and 5 bases from J, with 14 bases between. Germline lookup yields CDR1 MNHEY and CDR2 SMNVEV (reference sequence). The CDR3 has 15 residues. The CDR3 DNA follows: TGTGCCAGCAGTTTAGGCAGGGGACGGGGAGATACGCAGTATTTT. Translated, it gives CASSLGRGRGDTQYF.

This clone was observed a few times. The same CDR3 can be traced to other DNA sequences in this sample. This chain connects TRBV7-9 to TRBJ1-1; no clear D gene. Germline V gene lookup returns CDR1 SEHNR and CDR2 FQNEAQ (reference sequence). This CDR3 region has 13 residues. V was shortened by 5 bases and J by 0 bases, with 7 bases between the two germline ends. In nucleotides, the CDR3 is TGTGCCAGCAGCCGTACCATGAACACTGAAGCTTTCTTT. Its protein product is CASSRTMNTEAFF. Drawing the rest from reference TRBV7-9 and TRBJ1-1, the complete variable domain is DTGVSQNPRHKITKRGQNVTFRCDPISEHNRLYWYRQTLGQGPEFLTYFQNEAQLEKSRLLSDRFSAERPKGSFSTLEIQRTEQGDSAMYLCASSRTMNTEAFFGQGTRLTVV.

The V and J genes are TRBV11-3 and TRBJ2-1, with 7 positions matching TRBD2. V was clipped by 5 bases and J by 3 bases; unmatched bases: 7. The germline V gene has CDR1 SGHNT and CDR2 YENEEA. The CDR3 has 15 residues. This CDR3 reads CASSPRSGIYNEQFF. CDR3 DNA sequence: TGTGCCAGCAGCCCACGGAGCGGGATCTACAATGAGCAGTTCTTC.

This rearrangement joins TRBV13 to TRBJ2-3; D gene uncertain. This CDR3 has 15 residues. V was shortened by 5 bases and J by 0 bases, with 12 bases between the two germline ends. Looked up from germline, CDR1 is PRHDT and CDR2 is FYEKMQ (reference sequence). CDR3 protein: CASSTITLSTDTQYF. Here the CDR3 DNA reads TGTGCCAGCAGCACCATCACGCTTAGCACAGATACGCAGTATTTT. Full variable domain (outside the CDR3, taken from reference TRBV13 and TRBJ2-3): AAGVIQSPRHLIKEKRETATLKCYPIPRHDTVYWYQQGPGQDPQFLISFYEKMQSDKGSIPDRFSAQQFSDYHSELNMSSLELGDSALYFCASSTITLSTDTQYFGPGTRLTVL.

The chain has TRBV23-1 and TRBJ1-3; 7 nucleotides align to TRBD1. TRBV23-1 is given ORF status, its function remaining uncertain. The CDR3 sequence is 16 residues long. V shed 7 bases, J shed 0 bases, and the junction held 9 bases outside the gene matches. The CDR3 DNA sequence: TGCGCCAGCACTCCGACAGGGTCTTTCTCTGGAAACACCATATATTTT. It yields the protein CASTPTGSFSGNTIYF.